This TCR beta chain appears in the sequencing data of a study of blood T cell repertoires in COVID-19. Sequencing used immunoSEQ multiplex PCR; TCRdb keeps in-frame clones, though not all of them. Among under 300,000 clones listed, 82% were seen once. The CDR3 consists of 15 residues. Per germline, CDR1 MNHNS and CDR2 SASEGT. V dropped 3 bases and J dropped 1; count of bases not matched to a gene: 2. Sequenced sample: peripheral blood. The TCR was taken from a woman at least 80 years old with active or convalescent COVID-19. The chain joins TRBV6-1 to TRBJ2-1; 8 positions match TRBD2. The CDR3 reads CASSEASGSYNEQFF. The CDR3 nucleotides are TGTGCCAGCAGTGAGGCTAGCGGGTCCTACAATGAGCAGTTCTTC.